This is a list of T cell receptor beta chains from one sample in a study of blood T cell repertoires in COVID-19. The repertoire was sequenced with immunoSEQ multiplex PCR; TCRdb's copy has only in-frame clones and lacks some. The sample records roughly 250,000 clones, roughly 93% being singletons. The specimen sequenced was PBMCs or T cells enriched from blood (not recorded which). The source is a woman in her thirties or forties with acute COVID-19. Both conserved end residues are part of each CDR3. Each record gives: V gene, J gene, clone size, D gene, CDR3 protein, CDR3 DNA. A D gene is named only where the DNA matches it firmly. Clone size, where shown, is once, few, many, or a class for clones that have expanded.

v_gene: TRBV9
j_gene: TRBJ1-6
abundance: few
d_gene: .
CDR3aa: CASSVGGRGGSPLHF
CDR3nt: TGTGCCAGCAGCGTAGGGGGCAGGGGTGGATCACCCCTCCACTTT

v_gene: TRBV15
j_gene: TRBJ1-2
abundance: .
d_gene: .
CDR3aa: CATSRDASPSGYTF
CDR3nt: TGTGCCACCAGCAGAGATGCCAGCCCTAGTGGCTACACCTTC

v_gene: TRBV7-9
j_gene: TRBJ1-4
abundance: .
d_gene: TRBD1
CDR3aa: CASSFRTGGGEKLFF
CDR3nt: TGTGCCAGCAGCTTCCGGACAGGGGGCGGTGAAAAACTGTTTTTT

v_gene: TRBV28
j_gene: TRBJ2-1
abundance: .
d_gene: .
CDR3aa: CASSPRLVAINHEQFF
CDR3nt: TGTGCCAGCAGTCCTCGGCTAGTGGCAATCAACCATGAGCAGTTCTTC

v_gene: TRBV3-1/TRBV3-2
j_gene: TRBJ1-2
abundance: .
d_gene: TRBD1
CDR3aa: CASSHGQGGVYGYTF
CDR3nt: TGTGCCAGCAGCCACGGACAGGGGGGAGTATATGGCTACACCTTC

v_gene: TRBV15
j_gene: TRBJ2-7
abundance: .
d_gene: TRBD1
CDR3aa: CATSREQGSYEQYF
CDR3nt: TGTGCCACCAGCAGAGAACAGGGGTCCTACGAGCAGTACTTC

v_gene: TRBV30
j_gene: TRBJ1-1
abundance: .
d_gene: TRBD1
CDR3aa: CAWSGDRGSEAFF
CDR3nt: TGTGCCTGGAGTGGCGACAGGGGTAGTGAAGCTTTCTTT

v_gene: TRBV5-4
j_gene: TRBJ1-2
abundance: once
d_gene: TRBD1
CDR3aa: CASSPTGSNYGYTF
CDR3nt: TGTGCCAGCAGCCCGACAGGGTCTAACTATGGCTACACCTTC

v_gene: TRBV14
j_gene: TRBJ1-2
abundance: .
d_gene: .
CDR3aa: CASSQGAGWVKGYTF
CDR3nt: TGTGCCAGCAGCCAAGGGGCGGGCTGGGTAAAGGGCTACACCTTC

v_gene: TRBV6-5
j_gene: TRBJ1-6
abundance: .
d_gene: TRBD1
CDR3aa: CASSYGQGGNSPLHF
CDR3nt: TGTGCCAGCAGTTACGGACAGGGTGGAAATTCACCCCTCCACTTT

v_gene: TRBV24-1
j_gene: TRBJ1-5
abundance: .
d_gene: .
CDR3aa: CATSDQRTASNQPQHF
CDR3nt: TGTGCCACCAGTGACCAACGGACAGCGAGCAATCAGCCCCAGCATTTT

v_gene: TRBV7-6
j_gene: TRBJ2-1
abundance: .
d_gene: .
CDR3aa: CASSERVSSYNEQFF
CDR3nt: TGTGCCAGCAGCGAAAGAGTGAGCTCCTACAATGAGCAGTTCTTC

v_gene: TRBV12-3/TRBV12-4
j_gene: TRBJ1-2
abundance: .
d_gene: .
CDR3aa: CASSLWADGYTF
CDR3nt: TGTGCCAGCAGTTTGTGGGCAGATGGCTACACCTTC

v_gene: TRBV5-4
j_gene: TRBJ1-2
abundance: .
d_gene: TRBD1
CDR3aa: CASSPGQGARGYTF
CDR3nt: TGTGCCAGCAGCCCGGGACAGGGGGCGCGTGGCTACACCTTC

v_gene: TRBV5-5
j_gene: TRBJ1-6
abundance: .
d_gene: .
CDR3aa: CASSIRVPNWNSPLHF
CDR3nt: TGTGCCAGCAGCATCCGGGTCCCAAACTGGAATTCACCCCTCCACTTT

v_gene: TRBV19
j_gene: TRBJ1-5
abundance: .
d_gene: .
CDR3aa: CASSTIRGVRNQPQHF
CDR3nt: TGTGCCAGTAGTACAATCAGGGGAGTGAGAAATCAGCCCCAGCATTTT

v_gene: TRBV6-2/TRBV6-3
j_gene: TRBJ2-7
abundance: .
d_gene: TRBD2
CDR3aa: CASSLGLAAVYEQYF
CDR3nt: TGTGCCAGCAGTTTGGGACTAGCGGCTGTCTACGAGCAGTACTTC

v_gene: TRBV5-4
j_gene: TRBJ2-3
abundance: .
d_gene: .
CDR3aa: CASSLSTSTDTQYF
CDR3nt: TGTGCCAGCAGCTTGAGTACTAGCACAGATACGCAGTATTTT

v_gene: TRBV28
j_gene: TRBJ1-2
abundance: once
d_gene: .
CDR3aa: CASLLGGYGYTF
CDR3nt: TGTGCCAGCCTCCTGGGGGGTTATGGCTACACCTTC

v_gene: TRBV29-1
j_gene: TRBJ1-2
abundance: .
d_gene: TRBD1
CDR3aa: CSGKVQGVTYGYTF
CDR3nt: TGCAGCGGGAAGGTTCAGGGGGTTACATATGGCTACACCTTC

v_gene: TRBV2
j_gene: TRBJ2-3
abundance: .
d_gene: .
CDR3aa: CASSSGLTDTQYF
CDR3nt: TGTGCCAGCAGTAGCGGTCTCACAGATACGCAGTATTTT

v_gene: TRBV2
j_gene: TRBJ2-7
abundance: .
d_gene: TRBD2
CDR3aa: CASSQMTGGRTYEQYF
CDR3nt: TGTGCCAGCAGCCAAATGACGGGAGGCAGAACCTACGAGCAGTACTTC

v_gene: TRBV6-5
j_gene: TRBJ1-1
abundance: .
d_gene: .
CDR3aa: CASSSQGNTEAFF
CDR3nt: TGTGCCAGCAGTTCACAGGGGAACACTGAAGCTTTCTTT

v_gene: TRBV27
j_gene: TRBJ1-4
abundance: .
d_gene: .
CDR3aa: CASSLRRFGEKLFF
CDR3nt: TGTGCCAGCAGTTTACGCAGGTTTGGGGAAAAACTGTTTTTT

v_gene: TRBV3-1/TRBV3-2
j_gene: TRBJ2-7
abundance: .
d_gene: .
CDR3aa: CASSHRRSSYEQYF
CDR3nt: TGTGCCAGCAGCCATCGGAGGAGCTCCTACGAGCAGTACTTC

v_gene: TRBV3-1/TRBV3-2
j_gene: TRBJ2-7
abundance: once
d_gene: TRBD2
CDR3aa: CASSLASGASYEQYF
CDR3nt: TGTGCCAGCAGCCTCGCTAGCGGGGCGTCCTACGAGCAGTACTTC